This TCR beta chain came from a study of type 1 and type 2 diabetes patients. The PCR template was genomic DNA. Multiplex PCR with 30 forward and 13 reverse primers amplified the TCR beta CDR3. Each CDR3 protein is one row after TCRdb ran MiXCR on the multiplex PCR reads. The table has 280,000 or so distinct CDR3 sequences, roughly 50% seen once; the top ten hold roughly an eighth. V was pared by 4 bases and J by 1 base, with 12 bases between. This CDR3 is built from 15 residues. The germline CDR1 and CDR2 sequences are SGHDT and YYEEEE. The source is a man aged 18 to 29 with type 2 diabetes. Source material: peripheral blood mononuclear cells (PBMCs). V and J are TRBV5-6 and TRBJ1-5; D call uncertain. The DNA of the CDR3 is TGTGCCAGCAGCCTCAAAATGAGGAGCAATCAGCCCCAGCATTTT. Its protein product is CASSLKMRSNQPQHF. Using reference TRBV5-6 and TRBJ1-5 for the parts outside the CDR3, the full variable domain is DAGVTQSPTHLIKTRGQQVTLRCSPKSGHDTVSWYQQALGQGPQFIFQYYEEEERQRGNFPDRFSGHQFPNYSSELNVNALLLGDSALYLCASSLKMRSNQPQHFGDGTRLSIL.